These T cell receptor beta chains were read from a single sample in a study of cytomegalovirus exposure and HLA in healthy donors. Using immunoSEQ multiplex PCR, the repertoire was profiled, and TCRdb retains in-frame clones only, with some absent. The sample carries about 150,000 clones, over 60% recorded once. Sequencing was performed on PBMCs. The origin of the receptors is a man aged 40-55 years in good health and CMV-seronegative. Each CDR3 is given with its conserved first and last residue. Each record gives: D gene, J gene, clone size, V gene, CDR3 protein, CDR3 DNA. A D gene is named only where the DNA matches it firmly. Clone size, where shown, is once, few, many, or a class for clones that have expanded.

>.|TRBJ1-2|.|TRBV14
CASSQRGQLLNYGYTF
TGTGCCAGCAGCCAGCGAGGACAGTTACTTAACTATGGCTACACCTTC
>TRBD1|TRBJ1-2|.|TRBV6-4
CASSDSSGQGVYGYTF
TGTGCCAGCAGTGACTCGTCGGGACAGGGGGTGTATGGCTACACCTTC
>.|TRBJ1-5|.|TRBV28
CASLSSNQPQHF
TGTGCCAGCTTGAGTAGCAATCAGCCCCAGCATTTT
>.|TRBJ2-1|.|TRBV28
CASSFRASYNEQFF
TGTGCCAGCAGTTTCCGCGCTTCCTACAATGAGCAGTTCTTC
>.|TRBJ2-7|once|TRBV9
CASSPEGGRGSTVEQYF
TGTGCCAGCAGCCCAGAGGGAGGTCGGGGATCCACCGTCGAGCAGTACTTC
>TRBD2|TRBJ2-3|few|TRBV7-3
CASSLNPSGGTTDTQYF
TGTGCCAGCAGCTTAAATCCCAGCGGGGGGACCACAGATACGCAGTATTTT
>TRBD1|TRBJ1-5|.|TRBV4-1
CASSPLDRFNQPQHF
TGCGCCAGCAGCCCCCTGGACAGGTTCAATCAGCCCCAGCATTTT
>.|TRBJ1-2|.|TRBV5-5
CASSLMEGSWNGYTF
TGTGCCAGCAGCTTGATGGAGGGAAGTTGGAATGGCTACACCTTC
>TRBD1|TRBJ2-3|once|TRBV6-1
CASSRPDRGQDTQYF
TGTGCCAGCAGTAGGCCGGACAGGGGGCAAGATACGCAGTATTTT
>TRBD1|TRBJ2-6|.|TRBV2
CASSEGVRGPSGANVLTF
TGTGCCAGCAGTGAAGGGGTCAGGGGGCCCTCTGGGGCCAACGTCCTGACTTTC
>TRBD1|TRBJ2-7|.|TRBV9
CASSVVTQGQYEQYF
TGTGCCAGCAGCGTAGTTACGCAGGGACAGTACGAGCAGTACTTC
>TRBD2|TRBJ2-7|.|TRBV7-6
CASSDLAGGPHEQYF
TGTGCCAGCAGCGACCTAGCGGGAGGGCCCCACGAGCAGTACTTC
>.|TRBJ1-5|.|TRBV28
CASTSHGGSNQPQHF
TGTGCCAGCACCTCTCACGGGGGGAGCAATCAGCCCCAGCATTTT
>TRBD2|TRBJ2-3|.|TRBV7-9
CASSLAGASGGTDTQYF
TGTGCCAGCAGCTTAGCCGGGGCTAGCGGGGGCACAGATACGCAGTATTTT
>.|TRBJ1-2|once|TRBV6-5
CASSTGKRYGYTF
TGTGCCAGCAGCACAGGGAAGCGCTATGGCTACACCTTC
>.|TRBJ1-6|.|TRBV27
CASSLSGSRDNSPLHF
TGTGCCAGCAGTTTATCGGGGAGTCGGGATAATTCACCCCTCCACTTT